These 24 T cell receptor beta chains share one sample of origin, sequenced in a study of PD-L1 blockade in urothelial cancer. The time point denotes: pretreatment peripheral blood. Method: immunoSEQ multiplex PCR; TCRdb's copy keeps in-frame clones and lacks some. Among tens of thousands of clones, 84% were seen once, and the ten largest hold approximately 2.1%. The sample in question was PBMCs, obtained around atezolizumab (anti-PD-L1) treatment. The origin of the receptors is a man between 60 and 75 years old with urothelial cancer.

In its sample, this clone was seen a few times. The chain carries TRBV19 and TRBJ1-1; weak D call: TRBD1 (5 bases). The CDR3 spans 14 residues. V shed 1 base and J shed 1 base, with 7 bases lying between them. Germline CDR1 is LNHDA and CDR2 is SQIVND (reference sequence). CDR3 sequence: CASSIGQSNTEAFF. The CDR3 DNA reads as TGTGCCAGTAGTATAGGACAGTCGAACACTGAAGCTTTCTTT.

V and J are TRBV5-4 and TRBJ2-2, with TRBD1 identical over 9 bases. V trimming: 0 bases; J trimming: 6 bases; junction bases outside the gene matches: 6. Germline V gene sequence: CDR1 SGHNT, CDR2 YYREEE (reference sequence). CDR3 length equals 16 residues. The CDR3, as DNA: TGTGCCAGCAGCTTGGCGGACAGGGGAGCTCCCGGGGAGCTGTTTTTT. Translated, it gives CASSLADRGAPGELFF.

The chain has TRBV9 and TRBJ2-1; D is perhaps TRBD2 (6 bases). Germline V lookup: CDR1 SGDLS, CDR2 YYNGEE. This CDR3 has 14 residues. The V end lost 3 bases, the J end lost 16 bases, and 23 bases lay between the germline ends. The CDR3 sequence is CASSGGVGGLSLFF. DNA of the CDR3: TGTGCCAGCAGCGGAGGGGTCGGGGGACTTAGCCTTTTCTTC. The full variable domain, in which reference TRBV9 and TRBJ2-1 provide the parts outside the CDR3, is DSGVTQTPKHLITATGQRVTLRCSPRSGDLSVYWYQQSLDQGLQFLIQYYNGEERAKGNILERFSAQQFPDLHSELNLSSLELGDSALYFCASSGGVGGLSLFFGPGTRLTVL.

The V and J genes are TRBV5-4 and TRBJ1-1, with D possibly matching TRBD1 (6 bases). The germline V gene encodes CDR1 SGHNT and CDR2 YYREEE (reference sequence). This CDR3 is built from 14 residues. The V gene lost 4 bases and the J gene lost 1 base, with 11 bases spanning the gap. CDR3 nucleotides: TGTGCCAGCAGCCCTGGACAGCGGAACACTGAAGCTTTCTTT. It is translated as CASSPGQRNTEAFF.

The CDR3 nucleotides are TGTACCGACAGGGTGAACACCGGGGAGCTGTTTTTT. Its translation: CTDRVNTGELFF. The rearrangement uses TRBV2 and TRBJ2-2, with 7 bases matching TRBD1. CDR1 is SNHLY, CDR2 FYNNEI, per germline. The CDR3 has 12 residues.

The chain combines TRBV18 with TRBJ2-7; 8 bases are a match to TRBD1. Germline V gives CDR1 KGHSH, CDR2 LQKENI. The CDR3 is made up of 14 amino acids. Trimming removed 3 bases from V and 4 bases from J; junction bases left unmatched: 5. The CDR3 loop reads CASSPETGEYEQYF. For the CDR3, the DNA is TGTGCCAGCTCACCTGAGACAGGGGAGTACGAGCAGTACTTC.

In DNA, the CDR3 is TGCAGCGTTGCCAGACAGGGGGCCGATCAGCCCCAGCATTTT. As protein: CSVARQGADQPQHF. This rearrangement joins TRBV29-1 to TRBJ1-5, with TRBD1 identical over 10 bases. V shed 4 bases and J 5 bases; nucleotides not matched to a gene: 5. CDR3 length: 14 amino acids. Germline V lookup: CDR1 SQVTM, CDR2 ANQGSEA.

CDR3 DNA: TGTGCCATGGGAGGGGGGGGCACTGAAGCTTTCTTT. It encodes CAMGGGGTEAFF. V and J are TRBV19 and TRBJ1-1; weak D call: TRBD1 (6 bases). Germline V gene lookup returns CDR1 LNHDA and CDR2 SQIVND (reference sequence). The CDR3 runs to 12 residues. V lost 10 bases and J lost 4, with 13 bases in between.

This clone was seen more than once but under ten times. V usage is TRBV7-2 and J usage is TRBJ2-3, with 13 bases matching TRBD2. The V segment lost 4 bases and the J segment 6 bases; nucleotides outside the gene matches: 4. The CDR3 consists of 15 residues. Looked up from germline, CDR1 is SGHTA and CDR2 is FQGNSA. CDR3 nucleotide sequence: TGTGCCAGCAGCTCCATGACTAGCGGGAGGGATACGCAGTATTTT. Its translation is CASSSMTSGRDTQYF. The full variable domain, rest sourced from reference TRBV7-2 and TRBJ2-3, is GAGVSQSPSNKVTEKGKDVELRCDPISGHTALYWYRQSLGQGLEFLIYFQGNSAPDKSGLPSDRFSAERTGGSVSTLTIQRTQQEDSAVYLCASSSMTSGRDTQYFGPGTRLTVL.

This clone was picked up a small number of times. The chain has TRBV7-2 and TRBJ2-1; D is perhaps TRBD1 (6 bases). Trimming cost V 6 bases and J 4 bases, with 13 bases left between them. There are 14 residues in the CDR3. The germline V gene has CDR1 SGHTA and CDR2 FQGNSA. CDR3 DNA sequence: TGTGCCAGCAGTCCCAACAGGGTATACAATGAGCAGTTCTTC. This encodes CASSPNRVYNEQFF.

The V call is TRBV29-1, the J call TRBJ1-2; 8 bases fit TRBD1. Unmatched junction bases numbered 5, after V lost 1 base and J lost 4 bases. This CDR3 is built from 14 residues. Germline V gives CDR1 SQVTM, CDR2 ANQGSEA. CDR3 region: CSVEGGTGFYGYTF. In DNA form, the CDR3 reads TGCAGCGTTGAAGGTGGGACAGGCTTCTATGGCTACACCTTC.

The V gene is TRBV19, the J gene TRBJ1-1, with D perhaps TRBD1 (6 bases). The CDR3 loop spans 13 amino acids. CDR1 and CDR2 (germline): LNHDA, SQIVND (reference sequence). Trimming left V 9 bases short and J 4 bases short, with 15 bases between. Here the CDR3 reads CASGAGARTEAFF. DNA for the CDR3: TGTGCCAGCGGGGCAGGGGCACGCACTGAAGCTTTCTTT.

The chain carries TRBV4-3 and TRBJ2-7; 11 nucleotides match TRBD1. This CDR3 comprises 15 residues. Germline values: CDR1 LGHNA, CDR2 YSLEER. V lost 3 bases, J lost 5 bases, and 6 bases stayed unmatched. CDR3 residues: CASSHPGQGVHEQYF. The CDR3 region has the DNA TGCGCCAGCAGCCATCCGGGACAGGGGGTTCACGAGCAGTACTTC.

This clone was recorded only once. The CDR3 is CASTGQATNYGYTF. The CDR3 bases are TGTGCCAGCACCGGACAGGCAACTAACTATGGCTACACCTTC. This chain uses TRBV5-5 with TRBJ1-2; 7 bases line up with TRBD1. V lost 6 bases to trimming and J lost 0 bases; unmatched junction nucleotides: 5. The CDR3 spans 14 residues. The germline CDR1 and CDR2 sequences are SGHKS and YYEKEE (reference sequence).

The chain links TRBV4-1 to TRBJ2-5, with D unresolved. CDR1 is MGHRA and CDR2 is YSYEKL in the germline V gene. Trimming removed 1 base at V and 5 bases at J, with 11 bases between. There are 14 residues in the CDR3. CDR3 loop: CASSQGAGVETQYF. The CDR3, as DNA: TGCGCCAGCAGCCAAGGGGCCGGCGTCGAGACCCAGTACTTC.

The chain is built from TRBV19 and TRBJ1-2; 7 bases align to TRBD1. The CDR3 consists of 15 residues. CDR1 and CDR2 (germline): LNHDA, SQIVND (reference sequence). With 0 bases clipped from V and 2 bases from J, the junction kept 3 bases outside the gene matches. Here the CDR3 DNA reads TGTGCCAGTAGTATAGAAGTAGGGGGCAACTATGGCTACACCTTC. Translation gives CASSIEVGGNYGYTF.

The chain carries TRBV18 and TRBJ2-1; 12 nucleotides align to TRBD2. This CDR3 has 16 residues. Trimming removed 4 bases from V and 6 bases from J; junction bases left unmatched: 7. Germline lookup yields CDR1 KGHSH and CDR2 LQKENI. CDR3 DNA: TGTGCCAGCTCACTGGAGACTAGCGGGGGTCCCAATGAGCAGTTCTTC. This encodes CASSLETSGGPNEQFF.

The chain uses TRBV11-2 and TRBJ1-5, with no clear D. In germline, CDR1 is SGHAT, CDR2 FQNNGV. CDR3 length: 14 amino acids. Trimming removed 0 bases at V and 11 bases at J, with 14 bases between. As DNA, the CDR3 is TGTGCCAGCAGCTTAGACAGGTCCGTCGGGGCCCAGCATTTT. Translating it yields CASSLDRSVGAQHF.

CDR3: CASSKDRDYGYTF. In nucleotides, the CDR3 is TGTGCCAGCAGCAAAGACAGGGACTATGGCTACACCTTC. This chain links TRBV5-4 with TRBJ1-2; 7 bases match TRBD1. The CDR3 covers 13 residues. Looked up from germline, CDR1 is SGHNT and CDR2 is YYREEE (reference sequence). Trimming took 4 bases from V and 3 from J; bases not matched to a gene: 3.

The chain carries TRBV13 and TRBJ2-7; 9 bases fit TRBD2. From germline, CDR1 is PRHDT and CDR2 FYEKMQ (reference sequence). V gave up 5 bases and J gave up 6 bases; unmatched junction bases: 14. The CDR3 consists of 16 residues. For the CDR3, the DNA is TGTGCCAGCAGCCAACCCAAGGGACTAGCTAGGTCCGAGCAGTACTTC. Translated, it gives CASSQPKGLARSEQYF.

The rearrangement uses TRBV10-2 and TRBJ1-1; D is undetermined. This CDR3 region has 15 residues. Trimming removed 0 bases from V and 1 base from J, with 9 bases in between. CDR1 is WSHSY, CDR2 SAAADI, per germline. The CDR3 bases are TGCGCCAGCAGTGAGTCGATACATTCGAACACTGAAGCTTTCTTT. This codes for CASSESIHSNTEAFF.

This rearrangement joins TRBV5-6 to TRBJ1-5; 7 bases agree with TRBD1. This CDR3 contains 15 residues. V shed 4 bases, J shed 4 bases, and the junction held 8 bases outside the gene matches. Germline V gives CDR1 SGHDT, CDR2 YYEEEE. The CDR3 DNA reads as TGTGCCAGCAGCCTGGCCGGGACAGCAAATCAGCCCCAGCATTTT. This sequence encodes CASSLAGTANQPQHF.

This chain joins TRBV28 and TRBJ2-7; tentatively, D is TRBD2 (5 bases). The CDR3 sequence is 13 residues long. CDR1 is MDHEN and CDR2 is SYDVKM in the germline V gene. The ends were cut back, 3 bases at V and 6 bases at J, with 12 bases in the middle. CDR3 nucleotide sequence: TGTGCCAGCAGTTTTCAGCTGCGGGCCGAGCAGTACTTC. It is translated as CASSFQLRAEQYF.

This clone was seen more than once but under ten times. The CDR3 protein is CASSSLREWSYEQYF. The CDR3, as DNA: TGTGCCAGCAGCTCCCTGCGGGAGTGGTCCTACGAGCAGTACTTC. The chain recombines TRBV5-6 with TRBJ2-7, with TRBD2 matching 7 bases. Germline V CDR1 and CDR2: SGHDT, YYEEEE. After removal of 3 bases from V and 1 base from J, the junction contained 7 bases not matched to a gene. This CDR3 is 15 amino acids long.